A single sample gave rise to the 10 T cell receptor beta chains below, sequenced in a study of blood T cell repertoires in COVID-19. Generated by immunoSEQ multiplex PCR, the TCRdb table keeps only in-frame clones and is missing some. Seen here are 250,000 to 350,000 clones, 88% observed once, and the top ten hold about 3%. Sequenced input: PBMCs or T cells enriched from blood (not recorded which). These receptors were taken from a woman between 45 and 60 years old who had recovered from COVID-19.

The V call is TRBV5-1, the J call TRBJ1-1, with D possibly being TRBD1 (5 bases). Trimming shortened V by 3 bases and J by 0 bases, and 12 bases separated the two germline ends. Germline V gene lookup returns CDR1 SGHRS and CDR2 YFSETQ. The CDR3 spans 15 residues. The CDR3 sequence: CASSSTGGMNTEAFF. The DNA of the CDR3 is TGCGCCAGCAGCTCAACTGGGGGGATGAACACTGAAGCTTTCTTT.

The chain joins TRBV28 to TRBJ1-2; 12 nucleotides agree with TRBD1. This CDR3 contains 16 residues. V lost 2 bases to trimming and J lost 8 bases; unmatched junction nucleotides: 9. From germline, CDR1 is MDHEN and CDR2 SYDVKM. The CDR3 sequence is CASSLVPGQGAEGYTF. CDR3 nucleotides: TGTGCCAGCAGTTTAGTACCGGGACAGGGGGCGGAGGGCTACACCTTC.

This clone appeared a single time. The V gene is TRBV5-1, the J gene TRBJ2-6; 10 bases are a match to TRBD1. V lost 2 bases, J lost 2 bases, and 4 bases stayed unmatched. This CDR3 comprises 17 residues. Germline V gene data show CDR1 as SGHRS and CDR2 as YFSETQ. The CDR3 protein is CASSFRDRGAGANVLTF. Written as DNA, the CDR3 is TGCGCCAGCAGCTTCCGGGACAGGGGTGCTGGGGCCAACGTCCTGACTTTC.

This chain uses TRBV19 with TRBJ2-1; 13 bases are a match to TRBD2. The CDR3 sequence is 15 residues long. Germline V gene sequence: CDR1 LNHDA, CDR2 SQIVND (reference sequence). V trimming: 6 bases; J trimming: 8 bases; junction bases outside the gene matches: 7. For the CDR3, the DNA is TGTGCCAGTAGCAGGGGGACTAGCGGGAAGGATGAGCAGTTCTTC. It is translated as CASSRGTSGKDEQFF.

The chain combines TRBV5-8 with TRBJ2-2, with a possible D match to TRBD1 (6 bases). V was trimmed by 0 bases and J by 7 bases, leaving 13 bases between them. Germline loops: CDR1 SGHTS, CDR2 YDEGEE. CDR3 length equals 15 residues. CDR3 in amino acids: CASSLDRVIGGELFF. As DNA, the CDR3 is TGTGCCAGCAGCTTGGACAGGGTTATCGGCGGGGAGCTGTTTTTT.

There are a few counts of this clone. V gene TRBV10-1 combines with J gene TRBJ2-2; TRBD2 aligns across 7 bases. This CDR3 has 15 amino acids. V lost 2 bases, J lost 4 bases, and 4 bases stayed unmatched. The germline V gene has CDR1 WNHNN and CDR2 SYGVQD (reference sequence). CDR3 DNA sequence: TGCGCCAGCAGTGAGGCGGGAGAGGGCACCGGGGAGCTGTTTTTT. Encoded protein: CASSEAGEGTGELFF.

As for this clone: Other DNA variants within this sample encode the same CDR3. The chain is built from TRBV7-3 and TRBJ2-5; 7 bases agree with TRBD1. J gave up 2 bases and V 2 bases, and 2 bases lay outside the gene matches. The CDR3 is made up of 14 amino acids. Germline CDR1 SGHTA, CDR2 FQGTGA. The CDR3 DNA sequence: TGTGCCAGCAGCTTATCAGGGGGTCAAGAGACCCAGTACTTC. It encodes CASSLSGGQETQYF.

The J gene is TRBJ2-5, the V gene TRBV2; 8 positions agree with TRBD1. This CDR3 is built from 15 residues. J was trimmed by 4 bases and V by 4 bases; bases with no gene match: 8. Germline CDR1 is SNHLY and CDR2 is FYNNEI. CDR3 amino acids: CASSVSGGDVETQYF. The CDR3 coding sequence is TGTGCCAGCAGTGTTTCAGGGGGCGACGTAGAGACCCAGTACTTC.

In DNA, the CDR3 is TGTGCCAGCAGCCTCGACTTCTCCCTGGATGTTCTGCAGTTCTTC. Its translation: CASSLDFSLDVLQFF. The chain combines TRBV3-1 (or the pseudogene TRBV3-2) with TRBJ2-1; no clear D gene. The CDR3 runs 15 residues. The germline V gene encodes CDR1 LGHDT and CDR2 YNNKEL (reference sequence). Trimming took 4 bases from V and 12 from J, leaving 22 bases between them.

V gene TRBV5-4 combines with J gene TRBJ1-4; 7 bases are shared with TRBD1. J gave up 5 bases and V 4 bases, and 8 bases lay outside the gene matches. Germline V gives CDR1 SGHNT, CDR2 YYREEE (reference sequence). The CDR3 runs to 15 residues. In DNA, the CDR3 is TGTGCCAGCAGCCGTCCGGCAGGGGGGAATGAAAAACTGTTTTTT. Its translation is CASSRPAGGNEKLFF.